This is a list of T cell receptor beta chains from one sample in a study of shared clonotypes between healthy human individuals. Profiling relied on immunoSEQ multiplex PCR, and the TCRdb table lists in-frame clones only, not all of them. The sample gives over 850,000 clones, about 84% of which show up once; roughly 0.61% is in the top ten. The sample was memory CD4+ T cells from PBMCs. These receptors were taken from a man younger than 35 in good health. Some clones in this sample may be carry-over from other donors' samples. CDR3s include the opening cysteine and the closing phenylalanine or tryptophan. D genes are given only for firm matches. Clone size is stated in some rows and not others, as once, few, many or a class when expanded.

length: 14
size: NA
J: TRBJ2-7
D: NA
V: TRBV11-3
DNA: TGTGCCAGCAGCTTAGGAGGTAAACACTACGAGCAGTACTTC
CDR3: CASSLGGKHYEQYF

length: 16
size: NA
J: TRBJ1-4
D: TRBD1
V: TRBV14
DNA: TGTGCCAGCAGCGTCTCAACAGGGGGGACTAATGAAAAACTGTTTTTT
CDR3: CASSVSTGGTNEKLFF

length: 15
size: NA
J: TRBJ2-2
D: TRBD2
V: TRBV7-9
DNA: TGTGCCAGCAGCTTACTAGCGGGAGGCACCGGGGAGCTGTTTTTT
CDR3: CASSLLAGGTGELFF

length: 16
size: NA
J: TRBJ2-3
D: TRBD2
V: TRBV4-1
DNA: TGCGCCAGCAGCCAAGCTCCAGCGGGAAATCCAGATACGCAGTATTTT
CDR3: CASSQAPAGNPDTQYF

length: 15
size: NA
J: TRBJ1-5
D: NA
V: TRBV2
DNA: TGTGCCAGCAGTGGGGCGGGGGTTAGCAATCAGCCCCAGCATTTT
CDR3: CASSGAGVSNQPQHF

length: 17
size: few
J: TRBJ2-1
D: TRBD2
V: TRBV18
DNA: TGTGCCAGCTCACGACCGGGACTAGCGGCCTCCTACAATGAGCAGTTCTTC
CDR3: CASSRPGLAASYNEQFF

length: 14
size: NA
J: TRBJ1-2
D: NA
V: TRBV5-8
DNA: TGTGCCAGCAGCTTCCGGGGGCGCGCCGGTGGCTACACCTTC
CDR3: CASSFRGRAGGYTF

length: 14
size: NA
J: TRBJ2-3
D: NA
V: TRBV5-4
DNA: TGTGCCAGCAGCCGCGCTACAGGTTCGGATACGCAGTATTTT
CDR3: CASSRATGSDTQYF

length: 14
size: NA
J: TRBJ2-7
D: NA
V: TRBV7-2
DNA: TGTGCCAGCAGCTTAGGTCGACTTCCCTACGAGCAGTACTTC
CDR3: CASSLGRLPYEQYF

length: 15
size: NA
J: TRBJ2-5
D: NA
V: TRBV2
DNA: TGTGCCAGCAGGCTCACCTCTAGCGCTCAAGAGACCCAGTACTTC
CDR3: CASRLTSSAQETQYF